The present entry profiles one T cell receptor beta chain with its context. Its matching antigen is unknown. This sample is drawn from a study of monozygotic twins with inflammatory bowel disease. The study's findings and limits: Whereas healthy co-twins had higher TCRbeta diversity (inverse Simpson), IBD patients had lower diversity.

UMIs incorporating a 6-nucleotide sample barcode were appended by means of template switching. TCRdb reanalyzed the 5' RACE reads, giving one entry per CDR3 protein sequence and no DNA. Its listing shows a few hundred thousand distinct CDR3 sequences. The clonotype was recovered from a human donor with ulcerative colitis or Crohn's disease, or a healthy co-twin of an affected twin (not recorded which). Input material: blood.

CDR3 protein: CASSLRGGIGELFF. The chain carries TRBV5-1 and TRBJ2-2; TCRdb's D call of TRBD1 is untestable without DNA. Germline lookup yields CDR1 SGHRS and CDR2 YFSETQ. There are 14 residues in the CDR3. Filled out from reference TRBV5-1 and TRBJ2-2, the complete variable domain reads KAGVTQTPRYLIKTRGQQVTLSCSPISGHRSVSWYQQTPGQGLQFLFEYFSETQRNKGNFPGRFSGRQFSNSRSEMNVSTLELGDSALYLCASSLRGGIGELFFGEGSRLTVL.